This T cell receptor (beta chain) was observed in a study of identical twins. This clonotype was picked up many times. Template switching, a step in the protocol, added a universal primer site, and cDNA carried unique molecular identifiers. TCRdb called the 5' RACE reads again in MiXCR, with one record for every CDR3 protein. The top ten clones hold about 1.5% of a sample with hundreds of thousands of distinct CDR3 sequences, about 7% of them seen once. This sample was also put to use in a study of yellow fever vaccine responses in identical twins.

Sequences were obtained from PBMCs. This TCR came from a woman aged 18-29 years in good health.

CDR3 sequence: CASSFPNTEAFF. Written as DNA, the CDR3 is TGTGCCAGCAGTTTCCCGAACACTGAAGCTTTCTTT. V and J are TRBV7-9 and TRBJ1-1, with D uncertain. V was trimmed by 6 bases and J by 1 base, leaving 6 bases between them. The CDR3 extends over 12 amino acids. Germline V gene lookup returns CDR1 SEHNR and CDR2 FQNEAQ (reference sequence).